These 4 T cell receptor beta chains came from one sample sequenced in a study of blood T cell repertoires in COVID-19. The repertoire was sequenced with immunoSEQ multiplex PCR; TCRdb's copy has only in-frame clones and lacks some. The table has roughly 260,000 clones, around 90% seen once. Input material: peripheral blood. These receptors were obtained from a person in their late teens or twenties with COVID-19, enrolled during active disease.

Turning to this clone: Different DNA sequences within this sample yield the same CDR3. The chain uses TRBV10-3 and TRBJ2-1; 11 nucleotides match TRBD2. The germline V gene encodes CDR1 ENHRY and CDR2 SYGVKD. This CDR3 has 15 residues. V shed 5 bases and J 1 base; nucleotides not matched to a gene: 1. CDR3 nucleotide sequence: TGTGCCATCAGTCTAGCGGGGGGTTCCTACAATGAGCAGTTCTTC. Translation gives CAISLAGGSYNEQFF.

V and J are TRBV7-9 and TRBJ1-1; no clear D. CDR1 SEHNR and CDR2 FQNEAQ come from the germline V gene (reference sequence). The V gene lost 5 bases and the J gene lost 11 bases, with 15 bases spanning the gap. There are 12 residues in the CDR3. The CDR3 DNA follows: TGTGCCAGCAGCGACGACCGAGGTGCGGCTTTCTTT. This codes for CASSDDRGAAFF.

The chain combines TRBV9 with TRBJ1-5; D is undetermined. Deletions cut 7 bases from V and 0 bases from J, with 14 bases between. Germline CDR1 is SGDLS and CDR2 is YYNGEE. The CDR3 length is 15 residues. The CDR3 DNA reads as TGTGCCAGCTCCCCGGCGGGGAATAGCAATCAGCCCCAGCATTTT. Its translation: CASSPAGNSNQPQHF.

CDR3 DNA sequence: TGTGCCAGCAGGCCCCCGGGGGACACTGAAGCTTTCTTT. It translates to CASRPPGDTEAFF. The V call is TRBV6-5, the J call TRBJ1-1, with a possible D match to TRBD1 (5 bases). This CDR3 has 13 residues. V lost 6 bases, J lost 3 bases, and 11 bases lay in between. Per germline, CDR1 MNHEY and CDR2 SVGAGI.